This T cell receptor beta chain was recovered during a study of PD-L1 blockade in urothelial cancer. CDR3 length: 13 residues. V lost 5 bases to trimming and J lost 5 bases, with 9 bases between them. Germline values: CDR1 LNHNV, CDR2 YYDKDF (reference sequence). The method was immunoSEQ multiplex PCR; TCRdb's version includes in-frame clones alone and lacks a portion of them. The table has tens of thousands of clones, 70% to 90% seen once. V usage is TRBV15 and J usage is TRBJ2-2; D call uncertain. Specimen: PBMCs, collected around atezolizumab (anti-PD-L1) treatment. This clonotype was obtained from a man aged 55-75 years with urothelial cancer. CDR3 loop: CATSESATGELFF. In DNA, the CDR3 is TGTGCCACCAGCGAGTCTGCAACCGGGGAGCTGTTTTTT.